The clone carrying this T cell receptor beta chain was recorded many times. At one of its ends the junction is not consistent with the germline gene, which may arise from a read error. What was amplified from RNA transcripts were TCR beta CDR3 regions. Primed by the HTBI set, a first-round RT-PCR was run on the TCR CDR3. TCRdb re-called the multiplex PCR reads with MiXCR, one entry per CDR3 protein. Seen here are about 640,000 distinct CDR3 sequences, roughly 15% observed once, and the top ten hold roughly an eighth. Germline V gene data show CDR1 as SGHTA and CDR2 as FQGNSA. The CDR3 length is 13 residues. Exclusion criteria comprised uncontrolled infection, other autoimmune disease, pregnancy or lactation. Clinical symptoms, serum thyroxine and TRAb, thyroid ultrasound and orbital computed tomography together formed the diagnostic basis. PBMCs were collected from a roughly 10 ml volume of fresh peripheral blood.

This specimen comes from a study of T cells in Graves' hyperthyroidism and ophthalmopathy. The specimen sequenced was blood. The V call is TRBV7-2, the J call TRBJ2-5; the D gene is possibly TRBD2 (6 bases). This clonotype was obtained from a woman between 50 and 59 years old with Graves' ophthalmopathy. CDR3 nucleotide sequence: TGTGCCAGCAGCTTAGCGGCAACGGGACTCCAGGACTTC. The encoded protein is CASSLAATGLQDF.